This entry is about one T cell receptor (beta chain). Its target is not known. The data are from a study of CD8+CD57+ T cells in acquired aplastic anemia. Whole-study context: DNA from sorted CD4+ and CD8+ cells averaged 3.2 ug.

CDR3 and TCR beta VDJ profiling relied on a genomic DNA template. TCRdb re-called the reads through MiXCR, storing one row per CDR3 protein. This sample carries 150,000 to 200,000 distinct CDR3 sequences, 64% of them seen once, and the ten largest clones take roughly 46%. Study-level findings and limits: Levels of CD8+ Simpson's diversity were not significantly distinct in patients versus controls. Found in both controls and patients were approximately 29 CD8+ CDR3 sequences.

V was clipped by 0 bases and J by 7 bases, with 6 bases between them. The germline V gene has CDR1 DFQATT and CDR2 SNEGSKA (reference sequence). CDR3 size: 11 residues. The specimen sequenced was sorted CD4+, CD8+, or CD8+CD57+ T cells (not recorded which) from PBMCs. The sequence derives from a human donor with severe aplastic anemia or a healthy control (not recorded which). The V gene is TRBV20-1, the J gene TRBJ1-2; D gene ambiguous. The DNA for the CDR3 is TGCAGTGCTAGAGATAGCTCTGGCTACACCTTC. Translation: CSARDSSGYTF.